One and the same sample provided the 5 T cell receptor beta chains below, sequenced in a study of beta chain features in type 1 diabetes. Sequenced material consisted of expressed TCRB transcripts (all of the isolated RNA was reverse transcribed). Libraries were prepared by immunoSEQ multiplex PCR; TCRdb keeps only in-frame clonotypes and omits some of them. The data show 160,000 or so clones, with approximately 9.9% seen just once and 2% to 2.5% held by the top ten. Sequences were obtained from central memory CD4+ T cells from blood. The receptors come from a woman between 18 and 29 years old in good health.

This clone came up a few times. J is TRBJ1-4 and V is TRBV4-1, with 8 positions matching TRBD1. With V trimmed by 2 bases and J by 6 bases, 8 bases remained unmatched. In germline, CDR1 is MGHRA, CDR2 YSYEKL. The CDR3 is made up of 16 amino acids. In DNA, the CDR3 is TGCGCCAGCAGCCAATTACGGACAGGGATTGATGAAAAACTGTTTTTT. Its protein is CASSQLRTGIDEKLFF.

The V call is TRBV6-1, the J call TRBJ2-1, with D possibly being TRBD2 (5 bases). The CDR3 is made up of 14 amino acids. Trimming stripped 3 bases from V and 10 bases from J, with 16 bases between. CDR1 and CDR2 (germline): MNHNS, SASEGT. CDR3 residues: CASSDDYSFGEQFF. The CDR3 nucleotides read TGTGCCAGCAGTGATGACTATTCCTTCGGAGAGCAGTTCTTC.

This clone has more than one count but fewer than ten. V gene TRBV7-3 combines with J gene TRBJ1-6; weak D call: TRBD1 (6 bases). The V end lost 1 base, the J end lost 10 bases, and 14 bases lay between the germline ends. Germline CDR1 is SGHTA and CDR2 is FQGTGA. This CDR3 spans 15 amino acids. CDR3: CASSLMAQGNSPLHF. The DNA for the CDR3 is TGTGCCAGCAGCTTAATGGCGCAGGGGAACTCACCCCTCCACTTT.

The rearrangement uses TRBV5-1 and TRBJ2-1, with 8 positions matching TRBD2. This CDR3 region has 14 residues. With V trimmed by 2 bases and J by 5 bases, 3 bases remained unmatched. The germline CDR1 and CDR2 sequences are SGHRS and YFSETQ. CDR3 bases: TGCGCCAGCAGCTTAAAGCGGGAGAACAATGAGCAGTTCTTC. This codes for CASSLKRENNEQFF.

The chain combines TRBV6-5 with TRBJ2-7; TRBD1 might be the D (6 bases). Germline-derived CDR1 and CDR2 are MNHEY and SVGAGI. This CDR3 comprises 12 residues. V was trimmed by 6 bases and J by 5 bases, leaving 11 bases between them. The CDR3 nucleotides read TGTGCCAGCAGCCCAGCAGGGGACGAGCAGTACTTC. Translating it yields CASSPAGDEQYF.